The 16 T cell receptor beta chains below all came from one sample that was sequenced in a study of T-cell reconstitution after alpha-beta-depleted transplantation in children. Researchers prepared the TCRbeta library using unique molecular identifiers, the study reports. TCRdb redid the calling of the PCR reads with MiXCR, one entry per CDR3 protein. The sample has about 870,000 distinct CDR3 sequences; around 17% are singletons. Here the sequenced sample was PBMCs, mostly from graft donor cells, taken 360 days after TCRalphabeta/CD19-depleted stem cell transplant. The receptors here all came from a male patient between 5 and 17 years old who had a stem cell transplant for acute lymphoblastic leukemia, so the T cells may come from the graft donor.

This clonotype was seen more than once but under ten times. The gene calls are TRBV18 and TRBJ2-1; 7 bases fit TRBD2. CDR1 is KGHSH, CDR2 LQKENI, per germline. J was trimmed by 1 base and V by 0 bases; bases with no gene match: 6. The length of the CDR3 is 17 residues. CDR3 bases: TGTGCCAGCTCACCACCGGTGGCTAGCGGTTCCTACAATGAGCAGTTCTTC. Translating it yields CASSPPVASGSYNEQFF.

The rearrangement uses TRBV29-1 and TRBJ2-1; 7 bases match TRBD2. The CDR3 runs to 15 residues. V trimming: 4 bases; J trimming: 0 bases; junction bases outside the gene matches: 6. Germline V gene data show CDR1 as SQVTM and CDR2 as ANQGSEA. CDR3 bases: TGCAGCGTTGTATACGGGAGGAGCTCCTACAATGAGCAGTTCTTC. Amino acid sequence: CSVVYGRSSYNEQFF.

This rearrangement joins TRBV15 to TRBJ2-3, with D perhaps given as TRBD1 or TRBD2 (5 bases each). V was clipped by 4 bases and J by 2 bases, with 22 bases between them. The CDR3 sequence is 18 residues long. Germline CDR1 reads LNHNV; CDR2 reads YYDKDF (reference sequence). DNA for the CDR3: TGTGCCACCAGCACTCAGGGTAGGATGGGGGTTTTCACAGATACGCAGTATTTT. Amino acids: CATSTQGRMGVFTDTQYF.

This clonotype was counted a few times. The V and J genes are TRBV6-2 or TRBV6-3 and TRBJ2-3; TRBD2 agrees at 11 bases. The CDR3 has 16 residues. Germline values: CDR1 MNHEY, CDR2 SVGEGT. After removal of 6 bases from V and 1 base from J, the junction contained 6 bases not matched to a gene. CDR3 DNA sequence: TGTGCCAGCAGGGTCCCGGGACTAGCGGGCACAGATACGCAGTATTTT. Residues: CASRVPGLAGTDTQYF.

This clonotype has just a few counts. The chain's CDR3 is CASSTTGVNGYTF. Here the CDR3 DNA reads TGTGCCAGCAGCACGACAGGGGTTAATGGCTACACCTTC. The rearrangement links TRBV27 to TRBJ1-2; TRBD1 agrees at 8 bases. This CDR3 has 13 amino acids. The germline V gene encodes CDR1 MNHEY and CDR2 SMNVEV (reference sequence). J lost 6 bases, V lost 6 bases, and 6 bases had no gene match.

The chain's CDR3 is CSAPWQGSGNTIYF. The CDR3 nucleotides are TGCAGTGCCCCCTGGCAAGGTTCTGGAAACACCATATATTTT. The chain combines TRBV20-1 with TRBJ1-3; no reliable D call. CDR1 and CDR2 from the germline V gene are DFQATT and SNEGSKA (reference sequence). V lost 6 bases and J lost 1, with 13 bases in between. There are 14 residues in the CDR3.

This clonotype was detected a few times. The chain carries TRBV12-3 or TRBV12-4 and TRBJ2-2; TRBD1 agrees at 10 bases. CDR3 size: 18 residues. Trimming cost V 3 bases and J 2 bases; bases outside gene matches: 9. The CDR3 region is CASSLPIGTGENTGELFF. The CDR3 nucleotides read TGTGCCAGCAGTTTGCCCATAGGGACAGGGGAAAACACCGGGGAGCTGTTTTTT.

Ten or more counts support this clonotype. The CDR3 region is CASSQAVPLAREQFF. The CDR3 DNA reads TGCGCCAGCAGCCAAGCAGTCCCCCTAGCTCGTGAGCAGTTCTTC. The chain employs TRBV4-1 and TRBJ2-1, with D possibly being TRBD2 (5 bases). This CDR3 is 15 amino acids long. Germline loops: CDR1 MGHRA, CDR2 YSYEKL. Deletions cut 1 base from V and 9 bases from J, with 16 bases between.

This clonotype was seen a few times. The gene calls are TRBV28 and TRBJ1-1; no reliable D call. Germline CDR1 is MDHEN and CDR2 is SYDVKM. Deletions cut 8 bases from V and 8 bases from J, with 12 bases between. The CDR3 covers 11 residues. The CDR3 nucleotides read TGTGCCAGCGAAACCGGAGGCGAAGCTTTCTTT. Amino acids: CASETGGEAFF.

This chain links TRBV7-3 with TRBJ2-5; no definite D call. Per the germline V gene, CDR1 is SGHTA and CDR2 is FQGTGA. This CDR3 region has 14 residues. The V gene lost 5 bases and the J gene lost 5 bases, with 15 bases spanning the gap. In DNA, the CDR3 is TGTGCCAGCAGCCCCAACGTCCCGCCTGAGACCCAGTACTTC. It codes for CASSPNVPPETQYF.

This clonotype was seen repeatedly, ten times or more. The chain has TRBV7-9 and TRBJ1-2; 9 nucleotides match TRBD1. The CDR3 length is 17 residues. Trimming at V came to 4 bases and at J to 4 bases, leaving 13 bases not matched to a gene. CDR1 and CDR2 from the germline V gene are SEHNR and FQNEAQ (reference sequence). As DNA, the CDR3 is TGTGCCAGCAGCTCACAGGGGGCGAGTCAGTTTGGCTATGGCTACACCTTC. This gives the protein CASSSQGASQFGYGYTF.

This clonotype was counted a single time. This rearrangement joins TRBV11-2 to TRBJ1-1; D not resolved. The germline V gene encodes CDR1 SGHAT and CDR2 FQNNGV. This CDR3 has 14 residues. Trimming took off 5 bases at V and 1 base at J, with 11 bases between the two ends. The CDR3 nucleotides read TGTGCCAGCAGCGGCTGGACGGGGAACACTGAAGCTTTCTTT. Amino acid sequence: CASSGWTGNTEAFF.

The chain combines TRBV20-1 with TRBJ2-1, with 14 bases identical to TRBD2. Germline V gene data show CDR1 as DFQATT and CDR2 as SNEGSKA (reference sequence). CDR3 size: 14 residues. Trimming cost V 5 bases and J 13 bases; bases outside gene matches: 10. The CDR3 sequence is CSARQGLAGERQFF. The CDR3 DNA is TGCAGTGCTCGTCAGGGACTAGCGGGAGAAAGACAGTTCTTC.

This clonotype was seen only a few times. V gene TRBV7-9 combines with J gene TRBJ2-7; D is ambiguous. Per germline, CDR1 SEHNR and CDR2 FQNEAQ (reference sequence). This CDR3 has 11 residues. V lost 8 bases and J lost 3, with 8 bases in between. This chain's CDR3 is CASGTNYEQYF. DNA for the CDR3: TGTGCCAGCGGCACTAACTACGAGCAGTACTTC.

This clonotype was counted between two and nine times. The chain uses TRBV4-2 and TRBJ2-3, with a possible D match to TRBD2 (6 bases). The CDR3 covers 15 residues. V was pared by 0 bases and J by 6 bases, with 13 bases between. Germline V gene sequence: CDR1 LGHNA, CDR2 YNFKEQ. For the CDR3, the DNA is TGTGCCAGCAGCCAAGATGGCGGGACTTTGGATACGCAGTATTTT. Its protein is CASSQDGGTLDTQYF.

This sequence joins TRBV5-1 and TRBJ2-5; tentative D call: TRBD2 (6 bases). The V gene lost 4 bases and the J gene lost 4 bases, with 14 bases spanning the gap. The CDR3 contains 14 residues. Per the germline V gene, CDR1 is SGHRS and CDR2 is YFSETQ. CDR3 sequence (DNA): TGCGCCAGCAGCGGATTGGGGGGTGCAGAGACCCAGTACTTC. Its translation: CASSGLGGAETQYF.